These T cell receptor beta chains were read from a single sample in a study of molecular identifiers for immune sequencing clone quantification. One entry per CDR3 protein results from TCRdb running MiXCR on the PCR reads. The data contain about 640,000 distinct CDR3 sequences, roughly 21% of them seen just once; the ten biggest clones take up 0.85%. The sample taken for sequencing was naive CD8+ T cells from blood, with Jurkat cell RNA spiked in. Receptor source: a human donor in good health. Some libraries in this study had Jurkat cell RNA spiked in. Both conserved end residues are part of each CDR3. The D gene is left open where the match is weak. Clone size is not always given. Where it is, it says once, few, many or a class for expanded clones.

V	J	length	size	D	CDR3	DNA
TRBV19	TRBJ1-1	15	many	.	CASSTPGLRDTEAFF	TGTGCCAGTAGTACCCCGGGACTCCGAGACACTGAAGCTTTCTTT
TRBV2	TRBJ1-2	15	many	TRBD1	CASRQGTGIDYGYTF	TGTGCCAGCCGGCAAGGGACAGGGATTGACTATGGCTACACCTTC
TRBV19	TRBJ1-1	14	.	.	CASSSLTGYSEAFF	TGTGCCAGTAGCTCCCTCACAGGGTATTCTGAAGCTTTCTTT
TRBV27	TRBJ2-2	14	many	.	CASSLGSTTGELFF	TGTGCCAGCAGTTTAGGGTCGACCACCGGGGAGCTGTTTTTT
TRBV24-1	TRBJ2-5	14	.	.	CATSLGTGSETQYF	TGTGCCACCAGTTTAGGAACAGGGAGCGAGACCCAGTACTTC
TRBV30	TRBJ2-7	14	.	.	CAWSRTAYPYEQYF	TGTGCCTGGAGTAGGACAGCCTACCCCTACGAGCAGTACTTC
TRBV5-3	TRBJ2-3	15	few	.	CASSLDGSWTDTQYF	TGTGCCAGCAGCTTGGACGGTTCGTGGACAGATACGCAGTATTTT
TRBV12-3/TRBV12-4	TRBJ1-1	14	many	TRBD1	CASSRPDRDTEAFF	TGTGCCAGCAGCCGCCCGGACAGGGACACTGAAGCTTTCTTT
TRBV7-9	TRBJ2-7	15	many	.	CASSLGGRGSDEQYF	TGTGCCAGCAGCTTAGGTGGCAGGGGATCGGACGAGCAGTACTTC
TRBV29-1	TRBJ2-7	14	.	TRBD1	CSVELEGASYEQYF	TGCAGCGTTGAACTAGAGGGGGCATCCTACGAGCAGTACTTC
TRBV11-3	TRBJ1-4	17	.	.	CASSLDKMAEKNEKLFF	TGTGCCAGCAGCTTAGATAAAATGGCCGAAAAGAATGAAAAACTGTTTTTT
TRBV9	TRBJ2-7	15	few	.	CASSVGQQFSYEQYF	TGTGCCAGCAGCGTAGGGCAGCAGTTCTCCTACGAGCAGTACTTC
TRBV5-6	TRBJ2-2	15	many	.	CASSPQRKNTGELFF	TGTGCCAGCAGCCCCCAGCGGAAGAACACCGGGGAGCTGTTTTTT
TRBV29-1	TRBJ2-1	10	many	.	CSVPGNEQFF	TGCAGCGTTCCAGGGAATGAGCAGTTCTTC
TRBV4-2	TRBJ2-1	15	many	TRBD2	CASSLALAGPDEQFF	TGTGCCAGCAGCCTAGCACTAGCGGGACCCGATGAGCAGTTCTTC
TRBV6-2/TRBV6-3	TRBJ2-1	14	many	.	CASTIQGTYNEQFF	TGTGCCAGCACAATCCAGGGGACTTACAATGAGCAGTTCTTC
TRBV4-1	TRBJ2-7	15	few	TRBD1	CASSPSGQVLYEQYF	TGCGCCAGCAGCCCCTCGGGACAGGTCCTCTACGAGCAGTACTTC
TRBV11-2	TRBJ2-7	15	.	TRBD1	CASSLGRGYVYEQYF	TGTGCCAGCAGCTTAGGCAGGGGGTATGTTTACGAGCAGTACTTC
TRBV11-2	TRBJ2-1	17	many	TRBD2	CASSLEKPSGGLIEQFF	TGTGCCAGCAGCTTAGAAAAGCCTAGCGGGGGGCTAATTGAGCAGTTCTTC
TRBV7-9	TRBJ2-1	16	.	TRBD2	CASSHSGLAGGNEQFF	TGTGCCAGCAGCCATTCCGGACTAGCGGGAGGAAATGAGCAGTTCTTC
TRBV19	TRBJ1-1	13	few	.	CASSIGLNAEAFF	TGTGCCAGTAGTATAGGACTGAACGCTGAAGCTTTCTTT
TRBV7-9	TRBJ1-4	17	.	.	CASSLEAPRDRSEKLFF	TGTGCCAGCAGCTTAGAGGCCCCGCGGGACCGGAGCGAAAAACTGTTTTTT
TRBV6-5	TRBJ2-3	13	many	.	CASSYSMVGPQYF	TGTGCCAGCAGTTACTCAATGGTAGGGCCGCAGTATTTT
TRBV7-2	TRBJ2-7	13	many	.	CASSFGGLYEQYF	TGTGCCAGCAGCTTCGGAGGACTCTACGAGCAGTACTTC
TRBV6-1	TRBJ2-7	12	many	.	CASSEWGLEQYF	TGTGCCAGCAGTGAATGGGGCCTTGAGCAGTACTTC
TRBV20-1	TRBJ1-5	17	.	.	CSARDLGVGRGNRPQHF	TGCAGTGCTAGAGATCTGGGCGTCGGACGCGGCAATCGGCCCCAGCATTTT
TRBV14	TRBJ2-5	11	many	.	CAKEGGETQYF	TGTGCCAAAGAGGGGGGAGAGACCCAGTACTTC
TRBV4-2	TRBJ2-7	15	few	.	CAGSPRIGSPYEQYF	TGTGCCGGCAGCCCCCGGATAGGGAGCCCGTACGAGCAGTACTTC
TRBV5-6	TRBJ1-1	15	many	.	CASSPVGLSNTEAFF	TGTGCCAGCAGCCCGGTGGGTCTTTCGAACACTGAAGCTTTCTTT